These 17 T cell receptor beta chains originate from one sample sequenced in a study of blood T cell repertoires in COVID-19. Profiled with immunoSEQ multiplex PCR; TCRdb holds only in-frame clones, not every one. This table holds fewer than 400,000 clones, approximately 89% found once. Sample: PBMCs or T cells enriched from blood (not recorded which). These receptors all come from a woman aged 25 to 39 who had recovered from COVID-19.

This clone occurred a few times. The chain employs TRBV7-9 and TRBJ2-7, with D tentatively TRBD1 (5 bases). This CDR3 has 15 amino acids. Germline V gene sequence: CDR1 SEHNR, CDR2 FQNEAQ (reference sequence). The ends were cut back, 5 bases at V and 2 bases at J, with 16 bases in the middle. The CDR3: CASSVSGTGTYEQYF. The CDR3 region has the DNA TGTGCCAGCAGCGTATCGGGTACAGGAACCTACGAGCAGTACTTC.

The rearrangement uses TRBV15 and TRBJ1-2; possible D gene TRBD1, 5 bases. This CDR3 is built from 16 residues. In germline, CDR1 is LNHNV, CDR2 YYDKDF (reference sequence). The V gene lost 0 bases and the J gene lost 6 bases, with 17 bases spanning the gap. The CDR3 spells CATSRDFSSPRDGYTF. CDR3 coding DNA: TGTGCCACCAGCAGAGATTTCTCGTCCCCCAGGGATGGCTACACCTTC.

Comments on this clone: Other DNA sequences in the same sample also yield this CDR3. The chain links TRBV5-1 to TRBJ2-3; TRBD2 agrees at 8 bases. The CDR3 is made up of 15 amino acids. With V trimmed by 0 bases and J by 6 bases, 6 bases remained unmatched. Germline V lookup: CDR1 SGHRS, CDR2 YFSETQ. DNA of the CDR3: TGCGCCAGCAGCTTGGCGGCGGGAGGCCCCGATACGCAGTATTTT. Amino acids: CASSLAAGGPDTQYF.

The gene calls are TRBV19 and TRBJ2-1; 8 nucleotides align to TRBD2. Germline CDR1 reads LNHDA; CDR2 reads SQIVND (reference sequence). The length of the CDR3 is 15 residues. Germline trimming cut 7 bases from V and 4 bases from J; bases unmatched to any gene: 9. The CDR3 region is CASKQEAGGYNEQFF. CDR3 DNA: TGTGCCAGTAAACAGGAGGCGGGGGGTTACAATGAGCAGTTCTTC.

The V call is TRBV10-1, the J call TRBJ2-7, with a tentative D call TRBD1 (5 bases). Trimming cost V 4 bases and J 2 bases, with 15 bases left between them. The germline V gene encodes CDR1 WNHNN and CDR2 SYGVQD (reference sequence). This CDR3 is built from 15 residues. CDR3 sequence (DNA): TGCGCCAGCAGTGGGGGCTATATCGACACCTACGAGCAGTACTTC. It specifies CASSGGYIDTYEQYF.

This chain connects TRBV21-1 to TRBJ2-7; the table's D gene call, TRBD1, was not cross checked with the DNA. TRBV21-1 is listed as a pseudogene. There are 21 residues in the CDR3. This CDR3 reads CASSIRGGDRGSAVAQNEQYF. The CDR3 DNA reads TGTGCCAGCAGCATCCGAGGTGGGGACAGGGGCTCCGCAGTGGCGCAAAACGAGCAGTACTTC.

This clone has more than one count but fewer than ten. This chain joins TRBV12-3 or TRBV12-4 and TRBJ1-6; D may be TRBD1 (5 bases). V was pared by 4 bases and J by 10 bases, with 11 bases between. This CDR3 spans 13 amino acids. The CDR3 loop is CASSSNRYSPLHF. The CDR3 DNA follows: TGTGCCAGCAGTTCCAACAGGTACTCACCCCTCCACTTT.

The V and J genes are TRBV6-5 and TRBJ1-1; the D is unclear. From germline, CDR1 is MNHEY and CDR2 SVGAGI. The CDR3 loop spans 13 amino acids. Trimming stripped 8 bases from V and 0 bases from J, with 10 bases between. CDR3 in DNA: TGTGCCAGCTCCTTCAGTATGAACACTGAAGCTTTCTTT. Translating it yields CASSFSMNTEAFF.

The chain couples TRBV19 to TRBJ1-5; perhaps TRBD1 as D (6 bases). The CDR3 has 14 residues. V was shortened by 8 bases and J by 3 bases, with 14 bases between the two germline ends. Germline V gene sequence: CDR1 LNHDA, CDR2 SQIVND (reference sequence). In nucleotides, the CDR3 is TGTGCCAGTGCAGATACAGGGTACAATCAGCCCCAGCATTTT. It is translated as CASADTGYNQPQHF.

The sample holds one count of this clone. The V call is TRBV4-3, the J call TRBJ2-1, with a weak D call TRBD2 (6 bases). CDR3 size: 13 residues. In germline, CDR1 is LGHNA, CDR2 YSLEER. V dropped 3 bases and J dropped 8 bases, with 11 bases sitting between them. This CDR3 reads CASSQEGLDEQFF. CDR3 DNA: TGCGCCAGCAGCCAGGAGGGGTTGGATGAGCAGTTCTTC.

The rearrangement links TRBV5-4 to TRBJ2-3; D call uncertain. The V gene's germline CDR1 is SGHNT and CDR2 YYREEE (reference sequence). Deletions cut 3 bases from V and 8 bases from J, with 10 bases between. The CDR3 contains 12 residues. The CDR3 coding sequence is TGTGCCAGCAGCTCAGTATCGCCTACGCAGTATTTT. Translated, it gives CASSSVSPTQYF.

The chain links TRBV5-1 to TRBJ1-2; 10 bases fit TRBD1. Germline V gene lookup returns CDR1 SGHRS and CDR2 YFSETQ. The length of the CDR3 is 14 residues. The V and J ends lost 4 bases and 5 bases, in that order; junction bases with no gene match: 5. CDR3 nucleotide sequence: TGCGCCAGCAGCACCGGGACAGGGGTGTATGGCTACACCTTC. It codes for CASSTGTGVYGYTF. Filled out from reference TRBV5-1 and TRBJ1-2, the complete variable domain reads KAGVTQTPRYLIKTRGQQVTLSCSPISGHRSVSWYQQTPGQGLQFLFEYFSETQRNKGNFPGRFSGRQFSNSRSEMNVSTLELGDSALYLCASSTGTGVYGYTFGSGTRLTVV.

This clone was found once. This rearrangement joins TRBV12-3 or TRBV12-4 to TRBJ1-5, with D possibly being TRBD1 (6 bases). The CDR3 spans 13 residues. V was trimmed by 1 base and J by 7 bases, leaving 8 bases between them. The CDR3 sequence: CASSLEGGQPQHF. In DNA, the CDR3 is TGTGCCAGCAGTTTAGAGGGGGGGCAGCCCCAGCATTTT.

CDR3 nucleotide sequence: TGCAGCGCTATGTTGAGGGACACTGAAGCTTTCTTT. Translating gives CSAMLRDTEAFF. The chain carries TRBV29-1 and TRBJ1-1; D is unresolved. V was cut by 7 bases and J by 3 bases, with 12 bases left in between. CDR1 and CDR2 from the germline V gene are SQVTM and ANQGSEA. The CDR3 is 12 residues long.

In its sample, this clone was seen once. The V and J genes are TRBV9 and TRBJ2-5, with TRBD2 matching 14 bases. After removal of 0 bases from V and 1 base from J, the junction contained 2 bases not matched to a gene. CDR3 length: 17 residues. Germline-derived CDR1 and CDR2 are SGDLS and YYNGEE. The CDR3: CASSVVGTSGGQETQYF. The CDR3 DNA reads TGTGCCAGCAGCGTAGTGGGGACTAGCGGGGGCCAAGAGACCCAGTACTTC.

DNA for the CDR3: TGTGCCAGCAGTGAATTGTTGGGGCTCGGCCAGCCCCAGCATTTT. Protein: CASSELLGLGQPQHF. The chain combines TRBV2 with TRBJ1-5, with D perhaps TRBD1 (5 bases). Per germline, CDR1 SNHLY and CDR2 FYNNEI. The CDR3 consists of 15 residues. Trimming left V 2 bases short and J 7 bases short, with 15 bases between.

The chain has TRBV18 and TRBJ2-2; tentatively, D is TRBD2 (5 bases). This CDR3 is 15 amino acids long. Germline values: CDR1 KGHSH, CDR2 LQKENI. The V end lost 2 bases, the J end lost 1 base, and 8 bases lay between the germline ends. In DNA, the CDR3 is TGTGCCAGCTCACCAGAGGGTCTGAACACCGGGGAGCTGTTTTTT. It encodes CASSPEGLNTGELFF.